Reported below is one T cell receptor (beta chain). The CDR3 is made up of 11 amino acids. The data were taken from a study of blood T cell repertoires in COVID-19. At the level of the study: Samples came from the United States, Italy and Spain, spanning acute and convalescent COVID-19. Sources were T cells, B-cell-depleted T cells, or PBMCs; the material itself was cDNA or gDNA.

Per the authors' pipeline: Amplification of reference gene primers was used by the study to estimate nucleated cell counts. TCRdb keeps only in-frame clones here, not all; method: immunoSEQ multiplex PCR. V and J calls and clone size come straight from that table; D and trimming were deduced from the DNA. The repertoire holds 100,000 to 150,000 clones, with 80% to 90% as singletons. The genes are TRBV21-1 and TRBJ1-1. TRBV21-1 is marked as a pseudogene. Sequences were obtained from peripheral blood. This TCR derives from a woman in her sixties with acute or convalescent COVID-19. This CDR3 is CASSTRRGAFF. CDR3 DNA sequence: TGTGCCAGCAGCACTAGACGGGGAGCTTTCTTT.